This T cell receptor beta chain was recorded in a study of human T cells and chemical hapten exposure (dated by TCRdb to the early 2020s). Study-level background: For sensitization, 2% DPC in acetone was applied to an approximately 2 cm by approximately 2 cm area of upper inner arm skin. Patients additionally received weekly therapeutic DPC doses to the scalp throughout the approximately 25-week study period. Patch testing was performed on the upper back with Finn chambers containing 0.01% DPC, and the patch tests were scored after 6 days according to International Contact Dermatitis Research Group standards. Alopecia areata with under or over 50% scalp involvement, alopecia totalis and alopecia universalis were represented in the patient cohort, which was mostly female. Libraries were pooled for sequencing, and per-sample TCR yields varied mainly because of small differences in library volumes within the pool. In alopecia patients, the study followed how the peripheral blood TCR repertoire changed in vivo over primary and secondary sensitization to diphenylcyclopropenone (DPC), a hapten. Blood samples were taken from patients before sensitization (week 0) and at 2, 6 and about 24 weeks after DPC sensitization. Around 29 alopecia patients provided blood for TCR sequencing at one to four time points (pre-sensitization, 2, 6 and 24 weeks).

Receptor amplification or capture employed RACE. Instrument used: NextSeq 500. During library preparation, unique molecular identifiers were attached to individual cDNA molecules so that TCRs could be counted in a quantitative, reproducible way. From each blood RNA sample, both TCR alpha and TCR beta chains were sequenced. Per the authors' processing: A median of roughly 100,000 TCRs per sample was observed, with a range of about 20,000 to 690,600. V, J and CDR3 annotation of the TCR reads was performed with the Decombinator software suite. For PS versus PT1 abundance plots, all samples were subsampled to the same number of TCRs (28,000). TCRs were defined as expanded if absent before sensitization and observed at least eight times at the 2-week time point. The raw public reads went through TCRdb reprocessing: fastp at Q25, MiXCR clone calling, in-frame beta chains kept. Merged by CDR3 protein, the rows form single entries marked with the most common genes and DNA. TCRdb, rather than the study authors, made the V and J calls. The sample yields under 130,000 distinct CDR3 sequences; less than 35% were counted once. The ten largest clonotypes hold around 2.7% of the sample.

The sample's time point label is to be understood as: patch test 3, about 24 weeks after DPC sensitization. The meaning of the sample's treatment or condition label: therapeutic diphenylcyclopropenone sensitization with weekly scalp DPC. At every patch-test visit, the blood draw took place before the patch test was put on. Patients were eligible if aged 18 to 70, diagnosed with alopecia and judged suitable for DPC therapy, and pregnant patients were excluded. Unfractionated whole blood was collected in Tempus Blood RNA tubes, and total RNA was extracted from that blood. The V and J ends are trimmed by 5 bases and 5 bases, leaving 18 bases between them. The CDR3, cysteine through phenylalanine, is 15 amino acids long. The DNA shown is the 45-base CDR3, in frame from base 1. The germline V gene (reference sequence) supplies CDR1 MNHEY and CDR2 SMNVEV. Concerning this clonotype itself: What this receptor recognizes is not known. Base quality data are lacking; no much larger clone is found one base away.

General conclusions and limits of the study: Patch test score was positively correlated with the number of PT1 expanded TCRs, with significance at thresholds 8, 16 and 32 but not at 4. Repeated subsampling changed both the strength of the expansion versus patch-test correlation and the threshold at which that correlation became significant. All patients had alopecia, a presumed autoimmune disease, so their immune response might differ from that of healthy individuals. The number of TCRs above 1 in 1000 frequency did not change with DPC sensitization; there was no evidence of global repertoire structure alterations. Significantly more large CDR3 similarity clusters were formed by expanded TCRs than by pre-sensitization or healthy control sets, consistent with antigen-driven responses.

The clonotype comes from a man aged 35 to 55 with alopecia areata. Some clones in this sample may be carry-over from other donors' samples. Source: whole blood, taken in connection with sensitization to the hapten diphenylcyclopropenone (DPC). The receptor chain draws on TRBV27 and TRBJ1-1; perhaps TRBD1 is the D gene, with 5 bases matching. The CDR3 reads as follows: CASSPLRGLGTEAFF. The sequenced DNA is TGTGCCAGCAGTCCTCTCCGGGGACTAGGGACTGAAGCTTTCTTT.